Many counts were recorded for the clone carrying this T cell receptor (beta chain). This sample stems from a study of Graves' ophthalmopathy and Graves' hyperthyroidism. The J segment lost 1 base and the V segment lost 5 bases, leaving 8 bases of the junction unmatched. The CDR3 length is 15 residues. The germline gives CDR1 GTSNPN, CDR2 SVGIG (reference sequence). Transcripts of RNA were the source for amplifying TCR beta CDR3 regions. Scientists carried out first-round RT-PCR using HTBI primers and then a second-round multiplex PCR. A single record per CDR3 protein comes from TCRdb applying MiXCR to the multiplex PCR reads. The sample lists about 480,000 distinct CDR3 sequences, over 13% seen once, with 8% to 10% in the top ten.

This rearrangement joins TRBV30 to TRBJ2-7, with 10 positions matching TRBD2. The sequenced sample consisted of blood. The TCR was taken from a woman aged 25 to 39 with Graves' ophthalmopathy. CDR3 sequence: CAWQTLAGASYEQYF. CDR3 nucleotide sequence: TGTGCCTGGCAGACCCTAGCGGGGGCTTCCTACGAGCAGTACTTC.